The table lists the clone carrying this T cell receptor (beta chain) with a count of one. Other DNA sequences of this sample code for an identical CDR3. Method: immunoSEQ multiplex PCR; TCRdb's copy keeps in-frame clones and lacks some. Of about 2.4 million clones in the sample, roughly 92% were seen once. This entry is derived from a study of shared clonotypes between healthy human individuals. The overall study: CD8 memory received one plate per donor, CD8 naive two, CD4 memory three and CD4 naive three.

Germline loops: CDR1 KGHSH, CDR2 LQKENI. V shed 2 bases and J shed 0 bases, with 7 bases lying between them. The CDR3 covers 15 residues. This TCR was recovered from a man between 18 and 29 years old in good health. Sequenced sample: naive CD4+ T cells sorted from blood. Subset noted: CD45RA+ positively selected. V and J are TRBV18 and TRBJ1-4; a possible D gene is TRBD1 (5 bases). The CDR3: CASSPGAATNEKLFF. Here the CDR3 DNA reads TGTGCCAGCTCACCAGGGGCAGCAACTAATGAAAAACTGTTTTTT.